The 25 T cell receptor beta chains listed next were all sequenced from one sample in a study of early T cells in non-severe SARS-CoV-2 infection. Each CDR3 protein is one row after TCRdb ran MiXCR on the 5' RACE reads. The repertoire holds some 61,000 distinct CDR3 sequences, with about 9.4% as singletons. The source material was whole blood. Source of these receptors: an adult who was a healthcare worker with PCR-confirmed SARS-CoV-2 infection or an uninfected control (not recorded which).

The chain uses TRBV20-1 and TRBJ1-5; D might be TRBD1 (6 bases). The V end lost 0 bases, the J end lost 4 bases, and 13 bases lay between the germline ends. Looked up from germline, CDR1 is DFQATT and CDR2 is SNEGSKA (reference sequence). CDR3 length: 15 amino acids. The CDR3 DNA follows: TGCAGTGCTAGAGAGTCCGGACAGTTGAATCAGCCCCAGCATTTT. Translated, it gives CSARESGQLNQPQHF.

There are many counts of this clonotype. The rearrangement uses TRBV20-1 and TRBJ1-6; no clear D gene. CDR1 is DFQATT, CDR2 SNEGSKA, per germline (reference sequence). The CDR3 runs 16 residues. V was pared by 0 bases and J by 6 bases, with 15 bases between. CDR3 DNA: TGCAGTGCTAGAGATCGAGAGGCCGGCCTTAATTCACCCCTCCACTTT. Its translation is CSARDREAGLNSPLHF.

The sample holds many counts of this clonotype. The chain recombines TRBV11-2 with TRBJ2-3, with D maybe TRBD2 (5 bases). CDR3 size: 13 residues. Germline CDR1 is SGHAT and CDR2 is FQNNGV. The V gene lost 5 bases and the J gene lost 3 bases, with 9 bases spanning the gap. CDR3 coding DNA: TGTGCCAGCAGCCATGGGAGAACAGATACGCAGTATTTT. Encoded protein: CASSHGRTDTQYF.

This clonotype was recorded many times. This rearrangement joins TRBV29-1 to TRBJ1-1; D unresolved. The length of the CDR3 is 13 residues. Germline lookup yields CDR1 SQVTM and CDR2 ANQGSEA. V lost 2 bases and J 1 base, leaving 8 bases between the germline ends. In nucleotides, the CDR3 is TGCAGCGTTGAATATCGACAGAACACTGAAGCTTTCTTT. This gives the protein CSVEYRQNTEAFF.

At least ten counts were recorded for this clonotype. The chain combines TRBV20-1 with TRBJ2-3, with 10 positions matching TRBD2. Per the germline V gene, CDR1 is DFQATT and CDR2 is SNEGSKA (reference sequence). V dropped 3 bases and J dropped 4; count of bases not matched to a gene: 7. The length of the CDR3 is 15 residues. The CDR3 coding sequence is TGCAGTGCTAGTAGTCTAGCGGGAGATGCAGATACGCAGTATTTT. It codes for CSASSLAGDADTQYF.

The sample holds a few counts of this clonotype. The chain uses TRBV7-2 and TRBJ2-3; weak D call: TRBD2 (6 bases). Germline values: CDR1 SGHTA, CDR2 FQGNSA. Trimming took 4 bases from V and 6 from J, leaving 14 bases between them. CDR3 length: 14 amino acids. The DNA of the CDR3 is TGTGCCAGCAGCTCTAGCGTCCCGGGGGATACGCAGTATTTT. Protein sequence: CASSSSVPGDTQYF.

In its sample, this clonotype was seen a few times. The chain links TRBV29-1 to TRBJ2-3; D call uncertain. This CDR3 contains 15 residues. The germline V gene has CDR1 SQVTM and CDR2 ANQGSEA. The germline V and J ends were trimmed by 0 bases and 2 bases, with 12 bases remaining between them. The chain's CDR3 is CSVEDLGLPTDTQYF. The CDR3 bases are TGCAGCGTTGAAGATTTGGGCCTCCCCACAGATACGCAGTATTTT.

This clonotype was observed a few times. CDR3 amino acids: CASSPLYEQYF. The DNA of the CDR3 is TGTGCCAGCAGCCCCTTGTACGAGCAGTACTTC. The J gene is TRBJ2-7, the V gene TRBV7-9; D gene ambiguous. The CDR3 spans 11 residues. V lost 5 bases to trimming and J lost 4 bases, with 6 bases between them. Germline assignment: CDR1 SEHNR and CDR2 FQNEAQ (reference sequence).

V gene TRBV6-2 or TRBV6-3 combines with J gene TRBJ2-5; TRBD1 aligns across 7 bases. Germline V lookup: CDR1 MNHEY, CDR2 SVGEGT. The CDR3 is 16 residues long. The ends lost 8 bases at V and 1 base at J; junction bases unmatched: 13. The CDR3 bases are TGTGCCAGCGAAAAACCCGGGACAGCCAGCCAAGAGACCCAGTACTTC. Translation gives CASEKPGTASQETQYF.

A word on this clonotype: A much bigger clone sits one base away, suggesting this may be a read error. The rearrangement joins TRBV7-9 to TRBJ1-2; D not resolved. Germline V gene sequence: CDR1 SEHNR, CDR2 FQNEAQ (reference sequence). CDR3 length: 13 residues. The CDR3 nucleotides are TGTACCAGCAGCCCCCAGGCTAACTATGGCTACACCTTC. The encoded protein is CTSSPQANYGYTF.

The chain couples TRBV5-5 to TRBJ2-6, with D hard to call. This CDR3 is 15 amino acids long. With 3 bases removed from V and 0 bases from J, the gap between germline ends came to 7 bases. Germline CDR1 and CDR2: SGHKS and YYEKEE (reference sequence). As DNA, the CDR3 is TGTGCCAGCAGCTCCCTTTCCTCTGGGGCCAACGTCCTGACTTTC. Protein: CASSSLSSGANVLTF.

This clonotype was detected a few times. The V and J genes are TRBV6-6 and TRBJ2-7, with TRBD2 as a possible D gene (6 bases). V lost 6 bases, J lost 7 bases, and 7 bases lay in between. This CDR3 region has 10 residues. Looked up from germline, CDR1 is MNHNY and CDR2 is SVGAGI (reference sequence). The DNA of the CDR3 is TGTGCCAGCAGCCGGGGGGAGCAGTACTTC. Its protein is CASSRGEQYF.

The CDR3 loop reads CASSEDSFNQPQHF. As DNA, the CDR3 is TGTGCCAGCAGTGAGGACAGCTTTAATCAGCCCCAGCATTTT. The chain recombines TRBV25-1 with TRBJ1-5; D may be TRBD1 (6 bases). CDR1 is MGHDK and CDR2 is SYGVNS in the germline V gene. The CDR3 is 14 amino acids. The V gene lost 3 bases and the J gene lost 4 bases, with 10 bases spanning the gap.

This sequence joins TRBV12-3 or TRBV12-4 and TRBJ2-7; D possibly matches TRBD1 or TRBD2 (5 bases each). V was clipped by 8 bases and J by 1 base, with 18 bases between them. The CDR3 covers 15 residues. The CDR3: CASRQRDQGSYEQYF. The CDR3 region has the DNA TGTGCCAGCCGCCAACGGGACCAAGGGTCCTACGAGCAGTACTTC.

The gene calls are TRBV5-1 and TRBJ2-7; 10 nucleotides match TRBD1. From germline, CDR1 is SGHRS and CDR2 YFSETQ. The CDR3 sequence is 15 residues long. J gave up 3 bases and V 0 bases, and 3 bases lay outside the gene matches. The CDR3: CASSLEGQGFYEQYF. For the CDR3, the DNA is TGCGCCAGCAGCTTGGAGGGACAGGGGTTCTACGAGCAGTACTTC.

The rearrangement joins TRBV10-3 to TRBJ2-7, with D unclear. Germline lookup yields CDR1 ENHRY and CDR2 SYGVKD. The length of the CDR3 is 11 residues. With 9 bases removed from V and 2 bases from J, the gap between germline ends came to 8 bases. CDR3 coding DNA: TGTGCCATACGGAACGCCTACGAGCAGTACTTC. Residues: CAIRNAYEQYF.

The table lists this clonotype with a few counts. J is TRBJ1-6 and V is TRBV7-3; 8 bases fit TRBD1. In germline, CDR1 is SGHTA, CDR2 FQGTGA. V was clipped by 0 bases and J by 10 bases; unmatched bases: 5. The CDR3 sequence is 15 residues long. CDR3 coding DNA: TGTGCCAGCAGCTTAACGGCAGGACAGGGCTCACCCCTCCACTTT. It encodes CASSLTAGQGSPLHF.

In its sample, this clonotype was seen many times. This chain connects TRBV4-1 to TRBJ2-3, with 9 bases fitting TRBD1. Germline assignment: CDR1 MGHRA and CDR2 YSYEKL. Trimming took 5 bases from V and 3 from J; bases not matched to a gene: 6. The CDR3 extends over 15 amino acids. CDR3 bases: TGCGCCAGCAGCATACAGGGGGCGCGTACAGATACGCAGTATTTT. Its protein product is CASSIQGARTDTQYF.

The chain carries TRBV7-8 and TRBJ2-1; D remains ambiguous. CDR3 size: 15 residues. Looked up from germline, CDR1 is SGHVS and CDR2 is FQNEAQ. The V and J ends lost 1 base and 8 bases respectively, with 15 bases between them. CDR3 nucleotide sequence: TGTGCCAGCAGCTTAGGTCCCCACCTTCCGGATGAGCAGTTCTTC. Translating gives CASSLGPHLPDEQFF.

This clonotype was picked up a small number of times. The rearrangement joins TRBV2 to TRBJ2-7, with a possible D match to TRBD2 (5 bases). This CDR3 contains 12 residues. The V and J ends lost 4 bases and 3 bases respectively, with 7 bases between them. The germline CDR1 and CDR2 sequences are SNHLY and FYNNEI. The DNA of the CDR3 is TGTGCCAGCAGTGCGGGGAACTACGAGCAGTACTTC. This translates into CASSAGNYEQYF.

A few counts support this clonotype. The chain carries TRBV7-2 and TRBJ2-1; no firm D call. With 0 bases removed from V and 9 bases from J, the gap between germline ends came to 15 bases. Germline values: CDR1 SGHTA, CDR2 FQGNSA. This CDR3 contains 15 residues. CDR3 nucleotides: TGTGCCAGCAGCTTAGCCTCGTTAGGCACACCTGAGCAGTTCTTC. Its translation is CASSLASLGTPEQFF.

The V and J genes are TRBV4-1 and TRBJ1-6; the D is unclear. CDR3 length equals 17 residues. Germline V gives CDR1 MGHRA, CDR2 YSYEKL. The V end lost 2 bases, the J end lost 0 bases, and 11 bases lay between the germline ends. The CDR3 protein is CASSQRHPSSYNSPLHF. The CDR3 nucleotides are TGCGCCAGCAGCCAAAGACACCCGAGCTCCTATAATTCACCCCTCCACTTT.

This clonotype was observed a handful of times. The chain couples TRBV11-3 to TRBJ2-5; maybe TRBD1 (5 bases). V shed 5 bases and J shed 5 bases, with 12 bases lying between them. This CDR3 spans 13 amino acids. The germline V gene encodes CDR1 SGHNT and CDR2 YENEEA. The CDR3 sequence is CASSMQGLETQYF. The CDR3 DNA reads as TGTGCCAGCAGCATGCAGGGCCTCGAGACCCAGTACTTC.

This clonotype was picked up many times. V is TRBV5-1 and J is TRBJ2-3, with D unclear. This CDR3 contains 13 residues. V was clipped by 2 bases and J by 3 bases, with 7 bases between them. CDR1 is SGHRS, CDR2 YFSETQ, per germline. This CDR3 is CASSLTHTDTQYF. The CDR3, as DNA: TGCGCCAGCAGCTTAACGCATACAGATACGCAGTATTTT.

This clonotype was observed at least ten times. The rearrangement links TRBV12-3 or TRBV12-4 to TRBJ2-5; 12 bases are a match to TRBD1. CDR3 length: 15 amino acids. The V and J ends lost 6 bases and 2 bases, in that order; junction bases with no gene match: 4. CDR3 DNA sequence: TGTGCCAGCAGGCAGGGACAGGGGGCGCAAGAGACCCAGTACTTC. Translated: CASRQGQGAQETQYF.